Below are 8 T cell receptor beta chains sequenced from a single sample in a study of T cells in Graves' hyperthyroidism and ophthalmopathy (dated by TCRdb to the late 2010s). Libraries were constructed by multiplex PCR. The sequencing machine was an Illumina HiSeq 2000. TCR beta CDR3 regions were amplified from RNA transcripts. A first-round RT-PCR of the TCR CDR3 used the HTBI primer set with the Qiagen OneStep RT-PCR kit. Clones were called with MiXCR by TCRdb after fastp trimmed the public reads at Q25, and only in-frame beta chains were retained. Every entry covers one CDR3 protein and lists the most common genes and DNA from its rows. Here the sample has roughly 500,000 distinct CDR3 sequences; roughly 50% occur a single time. Roughly 19% of the sample is held by the ten biggest clonotypes. The sample consisted of peripheral blood or thyroid tissue (not recorded which). The receptors originated from an adult woman with Graves' disease, either hyperthyroidism or ophthalmopathy (not recorded which).

This clonotype has at least ten counts. J is TRBJ1-2 and V is TRBV10-3, with a tentative D call TRBD1 (6 bases). The germline V and J ends were trimmed by 4 bases and 6 bases, with 9 bases remaining between them. Per the germline V gene, CDR1 is ENHRY and CDR2 is SYGVKD. The CDR3 contains 12 residues. The DNA of the CDR3 is TGTGCCATCAGTGCTTACAGGGATGGCTACACCTTC. Translated, it gives CAISAYRDGYTF.

The CDR3 here is CASSFRGTLALETQYF. In nucleotides, the CDR3 is TGTGCCAGTAGTTTCAGGGGGACCTTAGCCTTGGAGACCCAGTACTTC. This rearrangement joins TRBV19 to TRBJ2-5; 7 bases match TRBD1. Per the germline V gene, CDR1 is LNHDA and CDR2 is SQIVND (reference sequence). The CDR3 extends over 16 amino acids. Losses at the gene ends were 5 bases for V and 5 bases for J; bases not matched to a gene: 14.

Regarding this clonotype: An end of the junction does not agree with germline; a read error may underlie this. The chain is built from TRBV5-4 and TRBJ1-1; D is unclear. The germline V gene has CDR1 SGHNT and CDR2 YYREEE (reference sequence). The CDR3 has 14 residues. CDR3 DNA sequence: TGTGCCAGCAGCTTGGACACGACGAACACTGGAGCTTTCTTT. Protein product: CASSLDTTNTGAFF.

This clonotype has at least ten counts. The V gene is TRBV19, the J gene TRBJ1-5, with 9 positions matching TRBD1. Germline V gives CDR1 LNHDA, CDR2 SQIVND (reference sequence). The V segment lost 8 bases and the J segment 6 bases; nucleotides outside the gene matches: 5. CDR3 size: 13 residues. CDR3 coding DNA: TGTGCCAGTTCCAGGGACAGGGTTCAGCCCCAGCATTTT. Encoded protein: CASSRDRVQPQHF.

The sample holds a few counts of this clonotype. This chain connects TRBV6-5 to TRBJ2-7; 16 positions agree with TRBD2. The V gene's germline CDR1 is MNHEY and CDR2 SVGAGI. V trimming: 0 bases; J trimming: 6 bases; junction bases outside the gene matches: 11. CDR3 size: 19 residues. The CDR3 sequence: CASSYSIPGTSGRVGEQYF. DNA for the CDR3: TGTGCCAGCAGTTACTCGATTCCCGGGACTAGCGGGAGGGTAGGCGAGCAGTACTTC.

This clonotype was detected many times. The genes are TRBV5-6 and TRBJ1-6; D is possibly TRBD1 (5 bases). The germline CDR1 and CDR2 sequences are SGHDT and YYEEEE. The CDR3 has 15 amino acids. Deletions cut 3 bases from V and 2 bases from J, with 9 bases between. The CDR3 DNA is TGTGCCAGCAGCTACGGGACGGCCTATAATTCACCCCTCCACTTT. Translation: CASSYGTAYNSPLHF.

The table lists this clonotype with many counts. The gene calls are TRBV7-9 and TRBJ1-5; D not resolved. The V gene lost 6 bases and the J gene lost 1 base, with 7 bases spanning the gap. CDR1 is SEHNR and CDR2 is FQNEAQ in the germline V gene (reference sequence). The CDR3 covers 13 residues. The CDR3 spells CASSGGSNQPQHF. The DNA for the CDR3 is TGTGCCAGCAGTGGAGGGAGCAATCAGCCCCAGCATTTT.

The V call is TRBV12-3 or TRBV12-4, the J call TRBJ2-7; perhaps TRBD1 as D (6 bases). V was clipped by 5 bases and J by 5 bases, with 13 bases between them. This CDR3 is built from 13 residues. CDR3 protein: CASSQGSVNEQYF. Written as DNA, the CDR3 is TGTGCCAGCAGTCAGGGGAGTGTCAACGAGCAGTACTTC.